Below are 5 T cell receptor beta chains sequenced from a single sample in a study of identical twins. A single record per CDR3 protein comes from TCRdb applying MiXCR to the 5' RACE reads. In the table there are 1.5 million or so distinct CDR3 sequences, 32% of which are singletons. The sequencing sample was made of cord blood. Every receptor here comes from a newborn girl in good health.

This clonotype was observed a few times. This chain links TRBV20-1 with TRBJ2-1, with TRBD2 as a possible D gene (5 bases). Trimming pared 6 bases from V and 3 bases from J, leaving 12 bases between. The CDR3 contains 13 residues. CDR1 DFQATT and CDR2 SNEGSKA come from the germline V gene (reference sequence). The CDR3 DNA sequence: TGCAGTGCAAGGACTTACTACTACAATGAGCAGTTCTTC. It codes for CSARTYYYNEQFF.

This clonotype was recorded at least ten times. The J gene is TRBJ2-4, the V gene TRBV9, with 9 bases matching TRBD1. Germline loops: CDR1 SGDLS, CDR2 YYNGEE. V lost 2 bases, J lost 7 bases, and 4 bases stayed unmatched. The length of the CDR3 is 14 residues. This CDR3 reads CASSVGTGKNIQYF. CDR3 in DNA: TGTGCCAGCAGCGTCGGGACAGGGAAGAACATTCAGTACTTC.

The gene calls are TRBV28 and TRBJ1-1; weak D call: TRBD1 (5 bases). V shed 0 bases and J shed 1 base, with 9 bases lying between them. Germline V CDR1 and CDR2: MDHEN, SYDVKM. There are 15 residues in the CDR3. The CDR3 nucleotides read TGTGCCAGCAGTTTATGGTCGGGGGGGAACACTGAAGCTTTCTTT. This sequence encodes CASSLWSGGNTEAFF.

The chain uses TRBV7-2 and TRBJ2-5; weak D call: TRBD2 (5 bases). The CDR3 runs to 15 residues. The V end lost 0 bases, the J end lost 1 base, and 9 bases lay between the germline ends. Germline V gene lookup returns CDR1 SGHTA and CDR2 FQGNSA. Here the CDR3 reads CASSLAGSPQETQYF. CDR3 coding DNA: TGTGCCAGCAGCTTAGCGGGGAGTCCCCAAGAGACCCAGTACTTC.

The chain carries TRBV20-1 and TRBJ2-3, with D perhaps matching TRBD1 (5 bases). This CDR3 contains 15 residues. Deletions cut 3 bases from V and 2 bases from J, with 15 bases between. Looked up from germline, CDR1 is DFQATT and CDR2 is SNEGSKA (reference sequence). The CDR3 DNA follows: TGCAGTGCTAGTGTGGGGCAGGGCTACACAGATACGCAGTATTTT. Protein sequence: CSASVGQGYTDTQYF.